Each of the 22 T cell receptor beta chains below was sequenced from the same sample in a study of blood T cell repertoires in COVID-19. The data were produced by immunoSEQ multiplex PCR, yet TCRdb's version contains in-frame clones alone and is incomplete. The data hold 75,000 to 95,000 clones, with 70% to 90% observed a single time. Input material: peripheral blood. The receptors originated from a man aged 50 or older with acute or convalescent COVID-19.

The J gene is TRBJ2-7, the V gene TRBV4-1; 7 bases fit TRBD2. This CDR3 contains 15 residues. Germline loops: CDR1 MGHRA, CDR2 YSYEKL. V shed 3 bases and J 2 bases; nucleotides not matched to a gene: 7. The CDR3 DNA sequence: TGCGCCAGCAGCCATCCGCGGGAGTCACCCTACGAGCAGTACTTC. Protein sequence: CASSHPRESPYEQYF.

The V gene is TRBV6-2 or TRBV6-3, the J gene TRBJ2-5; D is ambiguous. The CDR3 length is 11 residues. The V gene lost 4 bases and the J gene lost 4 bases, with 4 bases spanning the gap. Germline lookup yields CDR1 MNHEY and CDR2 SVGEGT. The CDR3 sequence: CASSFGETQYF. CDR3 DNA sequence: TGTGCCAGCAGTTTCGGAGAGACCCAGTACTTC.

The J gene is TRBJ2-7, the V gene TRBV27, with TRBD2 matching 7 bases. CDR1 is MNHEY, CDR2 SMNVEV, per germline (reference sequence). V shed 3 bases and J 1 base; nucleotides not matched to a gene: 9. This CDR3 has 16 residues. As DNA, the CDR3 is TGTGCCAGCAGTTTGAGGTCGGGGGGAGGATCCTACGAGCAGTACTTC. Amino acids: CASSLRSGGGSYEQYF.

J is TRBJ2-5 and V is TRBV12-3 or TRBV12-4; weak D call: TRBD2 (5 bases). Trimming took off 5 bases at V and 4 bases at J, with 11 bases between the two ends. This CDR3 contains 13 residues. The CDR3 DNA follows: TGTGCCAGCAGTCAAGCGGCGCTAGAGACCCAGTACTTC. Its protein product is CASSQAALETQYF.

The chain recombines TRBV9 with TRBJ2-7; TRBD2 matches at 7 bases. Trimming at V came to 5 bases and at J to 1 base, leaving 12 bases not matched to a gene. The CDR3 is 16 residues long. Germline V gene lookup returns CDR1 SGDLS and CDR2 YYNGEE. CDR3 sequence: CASSPTVGRASYEQYF. For the CDR3, the DNA is TGTGCCAGCAGTCCTACAGTTGGGAGGGCATCCTACGAGCAGTACTTC.

The V and J genes are TRBV13 and TRBJ2-5, with 7 nucleotides matching TRBD2. J was trimmed by 1 base and V by 3 bases; bases with no gene match: 2. Germline V gene data show CDR1 as PRHDT and CDR2 as FYEKMQ (reference sequence). The CDR3 extends over 14 amino acids. Here the CDR3 DNA reads TGTGCCAGCAGCTTGGGCGGGGGCCAAGAGACCCAGTACTTC. Amino acids: CASSLGGGQETQYF.

The chain has TRBV4-3 and TRBJ1-3; 7 bases are a match to TRBD1. Germline CDR1 is LGHNA and CDR2 is YSLEER. CDR3 size: 15 residues. V lost 4 bases and J lost 4; bases outside the gene matches: 7. The CDR3, as DNA: TGCGCCAGCAGCCCCTTACAGGGGTCCGGAAACACCATATATTTT. This codes for CASSPLQGSGNTIYF.

This clone is a singleton in its sample. V usage is TRBV11-2 and J usage is TRBJ1-2; D ambiguous. The germline V and J ends were trimmed by 0 bases and 1 base, with 6 bases remaining between them. The CDR3 has 14 amino acids. The germline gives CDR1 SGHAT, CDR2 FQNNGV. The CDR3 bases are TGTGCCAGCAGCTTAGAAAGCGGTAACTATGGCTACACCTTC. Protein product: CASSLESGNYGYTF.

This clone has just one count. The chain recombines TRBV5-1 with TRBJ2-5, with 7 bases fitting TRBD1. Germline V gene sequence: CDR1 SGHRS, CDR2 YFSETQ. J gave up 5 bases and V 2 bases, and 6 bases lay outside the gene matches. The CDR3 sequence is 14 residues long. This chain's CDR3 is CASSLQGLAETQYF. The CDR3 DNA reads TGCGCCAGCAGCTTACAGGGGCTCGCGGAGACCCAGTACTTC.

The genes are TRBV10-3 and TRBJ1-4; 8 bases match TRBD1. The germline V gene encodes CDR1 ENHRY and CDR2 SYGVKD. The J segment lost 7 bases and the V segment lost 3 bases, leaving 4 bases of the junction unmatched. This CDR3 has 14 residues. For the CDR3, the DNA is TGTGCCATCAGTGAAGACAGGGGATCTGAAAAACTGTTTTTT. Protein product: CAISEDRGSEKLFF.

The rearrangement uses TRBV6-5 and TRBJ2-7, with a weak D call TRBD1 (6 bases). The ends were cut back, 6 bases at V and 2 bases at J, with 17 bases in the middle. Germline V CDR1 and CDR2: MNHEY, SVGAGI. The CDR3 has 15 amino acids. The CDR3 DNA reads as TGTGCCAGCAGGGGAGACAGGATGGGCGCCTACGAGCAGTACTTC. Amino acids: CASRGDRMGAYEQYF.

The chain uses TRBV5-4 and TRBJ2-1, with D possibly TRBD1 on 6 matching bases. The V end lost 3 bases, the J end lost 5 bases, and 12 bases lay between the germline ends. CDR3 size: 14 residues. The germline V gene encodes CDR1 SGHNT and CDR2 YYREEE (reference sequence). In nucleotides, the CDR3 is TGTGCCAGCAGCTGGGACATAGGGGACAATGAGCAGTTCTTC. Translated, it gives CASSWDIGDNEQFF.

This chain connects TRBV10-3 to TRBJ1-2; TRBD1 agrees at 10 bases. This CDR3 contains 14 residues. The germline V gene has CDR1 ENHRY and CDR2 SYGVKD. V was pared by 3 bases and J by 4 bases, with 2 bases of the junction left unmatched. The CDR3 loop reads CAISEGQGVYGYTF. The CDR3 bases are TGTGCCATCAGTGAAGGACAGGGGGTCTATGGCTACACCTTC.

This chain uses TRBV4-3 with TRBJ2-7; no clear D gene. V gave up 1 base and J gave up 0 bases, with 4 bases separating them. CDR3 length equals 13 residues. Germline lookup yields CDR1 LGHNA and CDR2 YSLEER. CDR3 protein: CASSQGLSYEQYF. The CDR3 DNA reads as TGCGCCAGCAGCCAAGGACTCTCCTACGAGCAGTACTTC.

The chain uses TRBV27 and TRBJ1-1; a weak D match, TRBD1 (6 bases). Trimming pared 1 base from V and 3 bases from J, leaving 9 bases between. CDR3 length: 14 amino acids. Germline CDR1 is MNHEY and CDR2 is SMNVEV (reference sequence). CDR3 region: CASSLYGTYTEAFF. In DNA, the CDR3 is TGTGCCAGCAGTTTATACGGGACATACACTGAAGCTTTCTTT.

This clone is a singleton in its sample. The J gene is TRBJ1-1, the V gene TRBV30; 10 bases are shared with TRBD1. The V gene's germline CDR1 is GTSNPN and CDR2 SVGIG (reference sequence). The junction had 10 bases not matched to a gene; V was cut back by 5 bases and J by 4 bases. The CDR3 runs to 15 residues. This CDR3 reads CAWLATGGLVTEAFF. CDR3 nucleotides: TGTGCCTGGCTAGCGACAGGGGGCCTGGTCACTGAAGCTTTCTTT.

This sequence joins TRBV6-5 and TRBJ1-1; D gene unclear. In germline, CDR1 is MNHEY, CDR2 SVGAGI. Trimming took 5 bases from V and 0 from J, leaving 7 bases between them. The CDR3 contains 13 residues. The CDR3 here is CASSPLVNTEAFF. CDR3 nucleotide sequence: TGTGCCAGCAGTCCACTCGTGAACACTGAAGCTTTCTTT.

This chain links TRBV19 with TRBJ2-3, with a weak D call TRBD2 (5 bases). V was cut by 3 bases and J by 5 bases, with 12 bases left in between. From germline, CDR1 is LNHDA and CDR2 SQIVND (reference sequence). CDR3 size: 14 residues. For the CDR3, the DNA is TGTGCCAGTAGTATCGAAGGACGGGGAGATACGCAGTATTTT. It is translated as CASSIEGRGDTQYF.

CDR3 sequence reads: CSVDGQGYGYTF. CDR3 DNA sequence: TGCAGCGTTGATGGGCAGGGCTATGGCTACACCTTC. This sequence joins TRBV29-1 and TRBJ1-2, with D possibly TRBD1 on 5 matching bases. V lost 3 bases, J lost 4 bases, and 9 bases lay in between. Germline V CDR1 and CDR2: SQVTM, ANQGSEA. This CDR3 has 12 residues.

This chain uses TRBV3-1 (or the pseudogene TRBV3-2) with TRBJ1-2, with D unresolved. This CDR3 spans 16 amino acids. The V gene's germline CDR1 is LGHDT and CDR2 YNNKEL (reference sequence). V was cut by 0 bases and J by 0 bases, with 11 bases left in between. The CDR3 spells CASSQDVTETNYGYTF. CDR3 coding DNA: TGTGCCAGCAGCCAAGATGTCACAGAGACTAACTATGGCTACACCTTC.

The V call is TRBV28, the J call TRBJ2-3; TRBD2 might be the D (5 bases). CDR1 and CDR2 (germline): MDHEN, SYDVKM. Trimming left V 1 base short and J 6 bases short, with 11 bases between. This CDR3 is built from 14 residues. Here the CDR3 DNA reads TGTGCCAGCAGTTTATCCGCGGCGGGCGATACGCAGTATTTT. Translation gives CASSLSAAGDTQYF.

The V gene is TRBV5-1, the J gene TRBJ2-7; 8 nucleotides match TRBD1. The CDR3 contains 15 residues. Germline lookup yields CDR1 SGHRS and CDR2 YFSETQ. V lost 0 bases, J lost 3 bases, and 5 bases stayed unmatched. Written as DNA, the CDR3 is TGCGCCAGCAGCTTGGGGCAGGGGGCGTTCTACGAGCAGTACTTC. Amino acids: CASSLGQGAFYEQYF.